Shown below are 10 T cell receptor beta chains from a single sample sequenced in a study of shared clonotypes between healthy human individuals. Naive CD8 populations comprised CD45RO-negative cells positively selected for CCR7, excluding terminally differentiated effector memory CD45RA+ cells. TCRdb's table, derived via immunoSEQ multiplex PCR, lists solely in-frame clones and lacks some. The sample records about 820,000 clones, 80% to 95% being singletons. The material sequenced was naive CD8+ T cells sorted from blood. The receptor set was obtained from a man aged 25-45 years in good health.

The gene calls are TRBV29-1 and TRBJ2-1, with D possibly TRBD2 on 5 matching bases. CDR3 size: 16 residues. V was shortened by 1 base and J by 3 bases, with 16 bases between the two germline ends. Germline V CDR1 and CDR2: SQVTM, ANQGSEA. Here the CDR3 DNA reads TGCAGCGTTGAAGGAGCGGAGAAATGGGACTACAATGAGCAGTTCTTC. It is translated as CSVEGAEKWDYNEQFF.

V usage is TRBV28 and J usage is TRBJ2-5, with 8 nucleotides matching TRBD2. Germline trimming cut 1 base from V and 1 base from J; bases unmatched to any gene: 8. CDR3 length: 17 amino acids. Per the germline V gene, CDR1 is MDHEN and CDR2 is SYDVKM. The CDR3 is CASSLSLFGTSQETQYF. The DNA for the CDR3 is TGTGCCAGCAGTTTATCCCTCTTTGGGACTAGCCAAGAGACCCAGTACTTC.

J is TRBJ2-3 and V is TRBV7-2, with D possibly matching TRBD2 (5 bases). The CDR3 sequence is 16 residues long. The germline V gene encodes CDR1 SGHTA and CDR2 FQGNSA. Trimming took 7 bases from V and 2 from J, leaving 19 bases between them. The CDR3 nucleotides read TGTGCCAGCACTGGGAAAACTAGGATCGTCACAGATACGCAGTATTTT. It is translated as CASTGKTRIVTDTQYF.

The chain recombines TRBV27 with TRBJ2-5; 7 nucleotides agree with TRBD1. V lost 3 bases to trimming and J lost 4 bases; unmatched junction nucleotides: 5. Germline V gives CDR1 MNHEY, CDR2 SMNVEV (reference sequence). This CDR3 is 14 amino acids long. CDR3 nucleotides: TGTGCCAGCAGTTTGGACAGGTCTGGAGAGACCCAGTACTTC. Translated: CASSLDRSGETQYF.

Of note for this clone: Different DNA sequences within this sample yield the same CDR3. The chain recombines TRBV4-1 with TRBJ2-7; D ambiguous. The V and J ends lost 0 bases and 3 bases respectively, with 12 bases between them. CDR3 length: 15 residues. The germline V gene has CDR1 MGHRA and CDR2 YSYEKL. This CDR3 is CASSQELGPLYEQYF. The CDR3 DNA follows: TGCGCCAGCAGCCAAGAGCTGGGCCCTCTCTACGAGCAGTACTTC.

DNA for the CDR3: TGTGCCAGCAGGACCGTTCTCCCCGCCGGGACCGTCGAAGCTTTCTTT. Translated: CASRTVLPAGTVEAFF. The V call is TRBV28, the J call TRBJ1-1; the D gene is possibly TRBD1 (5 bases). The CDR3 covers 16 residues. Germline CDR1 and CDR2: MDHEN and SYDVKM. Trimming stripped 6 bases from V and 8 bases from J, with 25 bases between.

This rearrangement joins TRBV11-2 to TRBJ2-3; TRBD2 aligns across 7 bases. Germline CDR1 SGHAT, CDR2 FQNNGV. The CDR3 contains 16 residues. Unmatched junction bases numbered 10, after V lost 5 bases and J lost 2 bases. For the CDR3, the DNA is TGTGCCAGCAGCCACCCCCAGCGGGACTACACAGATACGCAGTATTTT. Translating it yields CASSHPQRDYTDTQYF.

The rearrangement uses TRBV15 and TRBJ2-1; D remains unclear. V dropped 0 bases and J dropped 6 bases, with 18 bases sitting between them. The CDR3 runs to 17 residues. Per germline, CDR1 LNHNV and CDR2 YYDKDF (reference sequence). CDR3 loop: CATSRDEVWGFGNEQFF. Written as DNA, the CDR3 is TGTGCCACCAGCAGAGATGAGGTTTGGGGATTCGGCAATGAGCAGTTCTTC.

This clone was seen just once. The chain has TRBV7-9 and TRBJ1-4; D remains unclear. Germline CDR1 and CDR2: SEHNR and FQNEAQ (reference sequence). CDR3 length: 14 residues. The V end lost 5 bases, the J end lost 0 bases, and 7 bases lay between the germline ends. The CDR3 region is CASSPRATNEKLFF. The CDR3 coding sequence is TGTGCCAGCAGCCCTCGTGCAACTAATGAAAAACTGTTTTTT.

The chain employs TRBV10-3 and TRBJ2-2; TRBD2 agrees at 8 bases. This CDR3 has 17 amino acids. The junction had 10 bases not matched to a gene; V was cut back by 4 bases and J by 3 bases. In germline, CDR1 is ENHRY, CDR2 SYGVKD. The CDR3 bases are TGTGCCATCAGTGTCGGCTTTCGAGCGGGAGACACCGGGGAGCTGTTTTTT. This codes for CAISVGFRAGDTGELFF.